A single sample gave rise to the 10 T cell receptor beta chains below, sequenced in a study of blood T cells in healthy people across ages. A second 7 to 11 cycle PCR used barcoded and J-beta primers. TCRdb processed the 5' RACE reads anew with MiXCR; each CDR3 protein has one entry. The sample lists hundreds of thousands of distinct CDR3 sequences; 58% were seen once. Specimen: blood. The receptors were gathered from a man aged 55 to 70 in good health.

The rearrangement links TRBV10-3 to TRBJ2-5; 8 bases fit TRBD1. V dropped 10 bases and J dropped 4; count of bases not matched to a gene: 8. CDR1 and CDR2 from the germline V gene are ENHRY and SYGVKD. The CDR3 length is 13 residues. CDR3 DNA sequence: TGTGCCACTCACTCAGGGGGCGCAGAGACCCAGTACTTC. Its protein product is CATHSGGAETQYF.

The rearrangement joins TRBV21-1 to TRBJ2-7; the table assigns TRBD1, which was not confirmed against the DNA. TRBV21-1 is a pseudogene locus. There are 17 residues in the CDR3. In DNA form, the CDR3 reads TGTGCCAGCAGCAAAGTTGGTAGACAGGGGGGATCCTACGAGCAGTACTTC. Encoded protein: CASSKVGRQGGSYEQYF.

This clonotype occurred a few times. The chain couples TRBV12-3 or TRBV12-4 to TRBJ2-7; a possible D gene is TRBD2 (5 bases). Trimming stripped 7 bases from V and 5 bases from J, with 12 bases between. CDR3 length: 12 residues. The CDR3 DNA reads TGTGCCAGCAAGAGGGAGTTCCACGAGCAGTACTTC. This encodes CASKREFHEQYF.

The chain employs TRBV7-6 and TRBJ1-4; tentatively, D is TRBD1 (6 bases). V was shortened by 0 bases and J by 6 bases, with 11 bases between the two germline ends. The CDR3 loop spans 15 amino acids. CDR1 is SGHVS, CDR2 FNYEAQ, per germline. As DNA, the CDR3 is TGTGCCAGCAGCTTAGCTCCGGGGGCTGATGAAAAACTGTTTTTT. The encoded protein is CASSLAPGADEKLFF.

This chain connects TRBV12-3 or TRBV12-4 to TRBJ2-1; either TRBD1 or TRBD2 may supply D (5 bases each). The CDR3 runs 16 residues. Between the trimmed V and J ends, which lost 3 bases and 4 bases, there was a span of 16 bases. Here the CDR3 DNA reads TGTGCCAGCAGTTTTGAGATGGGACGCGGGTACAATGAGCAGTTCTTC. Its protein product is CASSFEMGRGYNEQFF.

The J gene is TRBJ1-2, the V gene TRBV4-2; 8 bases map to TRBD1. Trimming took 4 bases from V and 8 from J; bases not matched to a gene: 18. The CDR3 contains 17 residues. The germline V gene encodes CDR1 LGHNA and CDR2 YNFKEQ. The CDR3 sequence: CASSRSADRETLSGYTF. Written as DNA, the CDR3 is TGTGCCAGCAGCCGATCCGCGGACAGGGAGACGTTAAGCGGCTACACCTTC.

The chain has TRBV9 and TRBJ2-1; D might be TRBD1 or TRBD2, each matching 5 bases. This CDR3 contains 16 residues. Germline V lookup: CDR1 SGDLS, CDR2 YYNGEE. Trimming removed 0 bases at V and 4 bases at J, with 14 bases between. CDR3 residues: CASSVVRGGEYNEQFF. Written as DNA, the CDR3 is TGTGCCAGCAGCGTAGTACGTGGGGGTGAATACAATGAGCAGTTCTTC.

This clonotype appeared a few times. The rearrangement uses TRBV5-1 and TRBJ2-6; D unresolved. This CDR3 is 16 amino acids long. Trimming pared 6 bases from V and 0 bases from J, leaving 13 bases between. The germline CDR1 and CDR2 sequences are SGHRS and YFSETQ. The CDR3 nucleotides read TGCGCCAGCACCCCAAACAAGCACTCTGGGGCCAACGTCCTGACTTTC. Translation gives CASTPNKHSGANVLTF.

This clonotype came up a few times. The CDR3 reads CASSLASGGTAETQYF. The CDR3 DNA is TGTGCCAGCAGCTTAGCTAGCGGGGGGACGGCAGAGACCCAGTACTTC. The J gene is TRBJ2-5, the V gene TRBV7-2, with 10 bases fitting TRBD2. The CDR3 is 16 residues long. V lost 0 bases and J lost 4; bases outside the gene matches: 5. Germline values: CDR1 SGHTA, CDR2 FQGNSA.

The chain has TRBV20-1 and TRBJ2-1; 10 nucleotides agree with TRBD2. Trimming at V came to 4 bases and at J to 4 bases, leaving 4 bases not matched to a gene. CDR1 and CDR2 (germline): DFQATT, SNEGSKA (reference sequence). CDR3 length: 14 amino acids. CDR3 residues: CSATIAGGYNEQFF. Written as DNA, the CDR3 is TGCAGTGCTACGATAGCGGGGGGATACAATGAGCAGTTCTTC.